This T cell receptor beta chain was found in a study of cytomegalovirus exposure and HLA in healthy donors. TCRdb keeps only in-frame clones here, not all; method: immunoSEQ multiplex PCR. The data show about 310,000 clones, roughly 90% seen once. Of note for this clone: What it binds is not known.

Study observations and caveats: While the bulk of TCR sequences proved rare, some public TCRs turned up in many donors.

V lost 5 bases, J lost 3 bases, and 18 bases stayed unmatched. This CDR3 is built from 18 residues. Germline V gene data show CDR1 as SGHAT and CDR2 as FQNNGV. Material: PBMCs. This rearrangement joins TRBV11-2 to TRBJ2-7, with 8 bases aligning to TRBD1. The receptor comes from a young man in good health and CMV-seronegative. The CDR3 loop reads CASSGGGVGTGRFYEQYF. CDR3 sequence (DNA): TGTGCCAGCAGCGGGGGCGGGGTCGGGACAGGTAGATTCTACGAGCAGTACTTC.